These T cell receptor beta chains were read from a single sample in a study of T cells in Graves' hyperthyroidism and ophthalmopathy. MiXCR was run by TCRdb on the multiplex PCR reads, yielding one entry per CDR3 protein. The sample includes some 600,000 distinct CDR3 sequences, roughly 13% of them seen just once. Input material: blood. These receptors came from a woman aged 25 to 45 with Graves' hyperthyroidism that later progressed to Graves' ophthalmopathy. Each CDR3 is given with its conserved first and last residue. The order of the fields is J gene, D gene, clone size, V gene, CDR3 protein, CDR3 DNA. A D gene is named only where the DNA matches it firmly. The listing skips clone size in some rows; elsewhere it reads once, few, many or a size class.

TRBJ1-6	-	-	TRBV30	CAWKNRVGGNSPLHF	TGTGCCTGGAAGAACAGGGTCGGTGGTAATTCACCCCTTCACTTT
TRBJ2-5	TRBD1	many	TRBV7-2	CASSLTGGQGGEETQYF	TGTGCCAGCAGCTTAACCGGTGGACAGGGGGGCGAGGAGACCCAGTACTTC
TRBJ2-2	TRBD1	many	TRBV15	CATSARTGTNTGELFF	TGTGCCACCAGCGCCCGGACAGGGACGAACACCGGGGAGCTGTTTTTT
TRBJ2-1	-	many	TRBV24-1	CATSDSGTVVYNEQFF	TGTGCCACCAGTGATTCCGGGACGGTAGTCTACAATGAGCAGTTCTTC
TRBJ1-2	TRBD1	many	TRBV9	CASSGAGTATSVDYGYTF	TGTGCCAGCAGCGGAGCCGGGACAGCGACCTCTGTAGACTATGGCTACACCTTC
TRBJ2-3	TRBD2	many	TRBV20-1	CSASGLAGGTDTQYF	TGCAGTGCGTCGGGACTAGCGGGAGGCACAGATACGCAGTATTTT
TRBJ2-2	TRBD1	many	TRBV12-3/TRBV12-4	CASSQQGSNTGELFF	TGTGCCAGCAGTCAACAGGGGTCGAACACCGGGGAGCTGTTTTTT
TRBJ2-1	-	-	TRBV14	CASSQVITYNEQFF	TGTGCCAGCAGCCAAGTTATCACTTACAATGAGCAGTTCTTC
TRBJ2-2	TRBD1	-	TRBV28	CASYGQGTTGELFF	TGTGCCAGTTACGGACAGGGGACCACCGGGGAGCTGTTTTTT
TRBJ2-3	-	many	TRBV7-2	CASSPTGPDTQYF	TGTGCCAGCAGCCCAACAGGGCCAGATACGCAGTATTTT
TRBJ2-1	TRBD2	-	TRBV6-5	CASRYSGLAGGFWASNEQFF	TGTGCCAGCAGGTACTCCGGACTAGCGGGAGGGTTCTGGGCATCCAATGAGCAGTTCTTC
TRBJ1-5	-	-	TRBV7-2	CASSSSGGINSNQPQHF	TGTGCCAGCAGCTCCTCGGGGGGCATAAATAGCAATCAGCCCCAGCATTTT
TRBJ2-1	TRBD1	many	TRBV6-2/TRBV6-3	CASSYGTGDYNEQFF	TGTGCCAGCAGTTACGGGACAGGGGACTACAATGAGCAGTTCTTC
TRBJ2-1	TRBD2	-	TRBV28	CASSTSASSYNEQFF	TGTGCCAGCAGTACTAGCGCTAGCTCCTACAATGAGCAGTTCTTC
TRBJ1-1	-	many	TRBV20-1	CSASPLENTEAFF	TGCAGTGCTAGTCCCCTCGAGAACACTGAAGCTTTCTTT
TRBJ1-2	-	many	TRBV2	CASSEAHTGYGYTF	TGTGCCAGCAGTGAAGCGCATACCGGCTATGGCTACACCTTC
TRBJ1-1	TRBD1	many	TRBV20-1	CSAREQGADTEAFF	TGCAGTGCTAGGGAACAGGGGGCTGACACTGAAGCTTTCTTT
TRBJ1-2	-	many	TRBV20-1	CSADPNNYGYTF	TGCAGTGCCGACCCTAATAACTATGGCTACACCTTC
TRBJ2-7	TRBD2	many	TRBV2	CASSVEAGDYEQYF	TGTGCCAGCAGTGTGGAAGCGGGGGACTACGAGCAGTACTTC
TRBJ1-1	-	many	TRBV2	CASSEMPDMNTEAFF	TGTGCCAGCAGTGAAATGCCAGATATGAACACTGAAGCTTTCTTT
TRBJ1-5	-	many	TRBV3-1	CASSQDLYSNQPQHF	TGTGCCAGCAGCCAAGATCTCTATAGCAATCAGCCCCAGCATTTT
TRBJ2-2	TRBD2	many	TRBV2	CASTSLAGGTGELFF	TGTGCCAGCACTAGTCTAGCGGGAGGAACCGGGGAGCTGTTTTTT